The clone carrying this T cell receptor beta chain was observed a single time. The antigen is not known. This PCR relied on a set of 60 Vbeta primers and 13 Jbeta primers. Authors' analysis steps: Unique TCR beta chains numbered approximately 80 million in a later analysis, with some 9.9 million shared. Repertoires were generated with immunoSEQ multiplex PCR, while TCRdb's copy carries only in-frame clones and drops some. That table is the source of V, J and clone size, and D and trimming were worked out from the DNA. The table shows 90,000 to 120,000 clones, with about 81% occurring only once. Germline CDR1 and CDR2: SEHNR and FQNEAQ (reference sequence). This CDR3 has 15 amino acids. Unmatched junction bases numbered 4, after V lost 1 base and J lost 7 bases. The data are from a study of cytomegalovirus exposure and HLA in healthy donors. The study's findings and limits: Common viral pathogens were later found to be apparently linked to several of the most significant clusters. Within a later analysis, the majority of CMV-associated TCR beta chains appeared HLA-restricted.

The receptor was isolated from a man aged 25 to 40 in good health and CMV-seropositive. This chain uses TRBV7-9 with TRBJ1-4, with TRBD1 matching 9 bases. The sample comprised PBMCs. The CDR3 region is CASSLGDRVGEKLFF. The CDR3 DNA reads TGTGCCAGCAGCTTAGGGGACAGGGTTGGTGAAAAACTGTTTTTT.